The present TCR beta chain was sequenced within a study of blood T cell repertoires in COVID-19. For the study at large: Italy, Spain and the United States were the sources of the convalescent and acute COVID-19 samples.

Study members were between about 18 and 100 years old and lived in over 20 US regions. Clinical history as reported by participants underpinned cohort assignment. Germline V gene lookup returns CDR1 MNHEY and CDR2 SVGEGT. There are 17 residues in the CDR3. The V segment lost 6 bases and the J segment 4 bases; nucleotides outside the gene matches: 14. Original processing notes: How many nucleated cells were present was estimated from reference gene primer amplification. Produced via immunoSEQ multiplex PCR; TCRdb's table is partial and in-frame only. The DNA gave D and trimming, while V, J and clone size come from that table. The sample yields 500,000 or so clones, around 87% seen once.

Sequenced material: PBMCs or T cells enriched from blood (not recorded which). The V call is TRBV6-2 or TRBV6-3, the J call TRBJ2-3; TRBD1 matches 9 bases. The source is a young woman who had recovered from COVID-19. CDR3 region: CASSPPIPGQGSDTQYF. In DNA, the CDR3 is TGTGCCAGCAGCCCTCCGATCCCGGGACAGGGTTCAGATACGCAGTATTTT.